This TCR beta chain is drawn from a study of T cells in Graves' hyperthyroidism and ophthalmopathy. This clonotype has more than one count but fewer than ten. The length of the CDR3 is 16 residues. V shed 2 bases and J 2 bases; nucleotides not matched to a gene: 8. Germline V gene data show CDR1 as SGHRS and CDR2 as YFSETQ. Template material for amplifying TCR beta CDR3 regions consisted of RNA transcripts. HTBI primers were employed in a first-round RT-PCR of the TCR CDR3. TCRdb fed the multiplex PCR reads into MiXCR, producing one record per CDR3 protein. This table has a few hundred thousand distinct CDR3 sequences, roughly an eighth appearing once.

The source is a woman between 40 and 55 years old with Graves' ophthalmopathy. Specimen: blood. The chain has TRBV5-1 and TRBJ2-7; TRBD1 matches at 9 bases. CDR3 region: CASSLPPGQGTYEQYF. CDR3 coding DNA: TGCGCCAGCAGCTTACCACCGGGACAGGGAACCTACGAGCAGTACTTC. Full variable domain (outside the CDR3, taken from reference TRBV5-1 and TRBJ2-7): KAGVTQTPRYLIKTRGQQVTLSCSPISGHRSVSWYQQTPGQGLQFLFEYFSETQRNKGNFPGRFSGRQFSNSRSEMNVSTLELGDSALYLCASSLPPGQGTYEQYFGPGTRLTVT.